Detailed here is one T cell receptor beta chain. This sample is part of a study of PD-L1 blockade in urothelial cancer. Background on the study: Patients with male sex and bladder-origin urothelial cancer accounted for most of the roughly 30 enrolled.

The time point denotes: pretreatment peripheral blood. Each patient contributed between 1 and 8 total time points of blood mononuclear cells, pretreatment and during treatment. Between the trimmed V and J ends, which lost 3 bases and 0 bases, there was a span of 12 bases. The CDR3 totals 15 residues. The germline V gene has CDR1 SGHAT and CDR2 FQNNGV. Data came from immunoSEQ multiplex PCR; TCRdb stores just in-frame clones and leaves some out. Among 95,000 or so clones listed, around nine tenths were seen once. The chain combines TRBV11-2 with TRBJ2-7; D may be TRBD2 (6 bases). The origin of this receptor is a man aged 55-75 years with urothelial cancer. Sample: PBMCs, taken around atezolizumab (anti-PD-L1) treatment. The CDR3 nucleotides read TGTGCCAGCAGCTTTACCGGGACTTCCTCCTACGAGCAGTACTTC. Protein product: CASSFTGTSSYEQYF.